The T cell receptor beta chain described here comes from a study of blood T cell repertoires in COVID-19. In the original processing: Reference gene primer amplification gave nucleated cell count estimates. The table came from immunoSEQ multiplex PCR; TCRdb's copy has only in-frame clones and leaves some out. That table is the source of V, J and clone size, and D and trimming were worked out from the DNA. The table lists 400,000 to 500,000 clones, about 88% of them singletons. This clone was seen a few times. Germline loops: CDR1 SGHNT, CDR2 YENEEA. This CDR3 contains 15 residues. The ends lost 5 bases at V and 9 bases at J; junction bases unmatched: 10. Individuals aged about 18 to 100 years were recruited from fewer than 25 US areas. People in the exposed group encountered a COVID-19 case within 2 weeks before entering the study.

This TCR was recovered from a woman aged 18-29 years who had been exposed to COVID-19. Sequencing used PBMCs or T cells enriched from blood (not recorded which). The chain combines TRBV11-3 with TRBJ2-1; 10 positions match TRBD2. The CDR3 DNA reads TGTGCCAGCAGCCTAAATAGCGGGAGGTTGGGTGAGCAGTTCTTC. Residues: CASSLNSGRLGEQFF.